This T cell receptor (beta chain) is drawn from a study of T cells after yellow fever vaccination. This clonotype was picked up a small number of times. Its target is unknown. TCRdb used MiXCR to reprocess the 5' RACE reads, holding one entry per CDR3 protein. Found here are 250,000 to 400,000 distinct CDR3 sequences, approximately 4% of them singletons; the top ten hold around 23%. General observations from the study: FACS-sorted repertoires could harbor abundant contaminating bulk-population clonotypes. Shared CD4/CD8 clonotypes were a small share, likely from convergent recombination. The secondary response was weaker, and its peak arrived faster, on day 5 versus 15. Post-booster repertoires again held most primary-vaccination clones (about 95% CD4, roughly 90% CD8).

The source of this sequence is a man between 18 and 29 years old who received the YFV17D yellow fever vaccine. This specimen consisted of PBMCs, obtained 5 days after the yellow fever booster vaccination.

The CDR3 reads CASSIEELTGELFF. Here the CDR3 DNA reads TGTGCCAGTAGTATAGAGGAACTTACCGGGGAGCTGTTTTTT. The chain couples TRBV19 to TRBJ2-2, with no clear D. This CDR3 has 14 amino acids. Trimming left V 0 bases short and J 5 bases short, with 7 bases between. Germline CDR1 and CDR2: LNHDA and SQIVND (reference sequence).